Included here is one TCR beta chain sequence, with context. The antigen remains undetermined. The length of the CDR3 is 14 residues. CDR1 and CDR2 from the germline V gene are MNHEY and SVGAGI. The V and J ends lost 5 bases and 6 bases, in that order; junction bases with no gene match: 8. Vbeta (60) and Jbeta (13) primers were used in the PCR. Profiling relied on immunoSEQ multiplex PCR, and the TCRdb table lists in-frame clones only, not all of them. Of some 87,000 clones in the sample, approximately 70% were seen once. These data belong to a study of cytomegalovirus exposure and HLA in healthy donors. Study-wide points: Certain sequence variants were highly shared and formed a cluster, and this cluster was likely a sequencing artifact. In an earlier analysis, most TCR beta V segments were productive about 87% or about 30% of the time.

Sequencing was done on a sample of PBMCs. The chain is built from TRBV6-5 and TRBJ1-2, with 8 bases fitting TRBD1. The TCR was taken from a woman aged 50 to 60 in good health and CMV-seropositive. This CDR3 is CASSLPSGGNGYTF. The DNA of the CDR3 is TGTGCCAGCAGTCTACCCTCAGGGGGCAATGGCTACACCTTC.